Listed below are T cell receptor beta chains from one sample, sequenced in a study of OX40 agonist ivuxolimab in advanced cancers. Measured with immunoSEQ multiplex PCR; TCRdb has only the in-frame clones, and not every one. The sample holds under 70,000 clones; roughly 89% are singletons and the top ten take approximately 1%. The input for sequencing was CD4+ or CD8+ T cells sorted from blood, taken in a trial of the OX40 agonist ivuxolimab. Receptor source: an adult with an advanced solid tumor such as melanoma, head and neck, liver or kidney cancer. The CDR3 runs from the conserved cysteine through the conserved F or W. The D gene is left open where the match is weak. Clone size is given for some rows only: seen once, a few or many times, or a class if the clone is expanded.

clone size | D gene | J gene | V gene | CDR3 DNA | CDR3 protein
. | TRBD2 | TRBJ2-5 | TRBV18 | TGTGCCAGCTCACCAGGGACTATGGAAGAGACCCAGTACTTC | CASSPGTMEETQYF
. | TRBD1 | TRBJ1-2 | TRBV5-8 | TGTGCCAGCAGGGGGTCAGGGGGGTATGGCTACACCTTC | CASRGSGGYGYTF
once | TRBD2 | TRBJ2-2 | TRBV4-2 | TGTGCCAGCAGCCAAGAGGATAGCGGGGGCACGGGGGAGCTGTTTTTT | CASSQEDSGGTGELFF
. | TRBD1 | TRBJ1-4 | TRBV19 | TGTGCCAGTAGTGGACAGGTAACAACTAATGAAAAACTGTTTTTT | CASSGQVTTNEKLFF
. | . | TRBJ1-6 | TRBV5-4 | TGTGCCAGCAGCTTGGGGGGCCCCGGTAATTCACCCCTCCACTTT | CASSLGGPGNSPLHF
. | . | TRBJ1-5 | TRBV19 | TGTGCCAGTAGTAGCGGGAGGCTTGGCAATCAGCCCCAGCATTTT | CASSSGRLGNQPQHF
. | TRBD1 | TRBJ2-2 | TRBV19 | TGTGCCAGTAGTATATCTTGGGGGACAGGTGGAGGCACCGGGGAGCTGTTTTTT | CASSISWGTGGGTGELFF
. | . | TRBJ1-1 | TRBV7-8 | TGTGCCAGCAGCATATCAGGGTTGGGCACTGAAGCTTTCTTT | CASSISGLGTEAFF
. | . | TRBJ2-2 | TRBV4-1 | TGCGCCAGCAGCCAACTTCTGGTACCCGGGGAGCTGTTTTTT | CASSQLLVPGELFF
. | TRBD2 | TRBJ2-1 | TRBV6-1 | TGTGCCAGCAGTGAAGTTCGGGCTAGCGGGTCTTACAATGAGCAGTTCTTC | CASSEVRASGSYNEQFF
. | . | TRBJ2-7 | TRBV5-1 | TGCGCCAGCAGCTTGGGTCCGGGGCGCGAGCAGTACTTC | CASSLGPGREQYF